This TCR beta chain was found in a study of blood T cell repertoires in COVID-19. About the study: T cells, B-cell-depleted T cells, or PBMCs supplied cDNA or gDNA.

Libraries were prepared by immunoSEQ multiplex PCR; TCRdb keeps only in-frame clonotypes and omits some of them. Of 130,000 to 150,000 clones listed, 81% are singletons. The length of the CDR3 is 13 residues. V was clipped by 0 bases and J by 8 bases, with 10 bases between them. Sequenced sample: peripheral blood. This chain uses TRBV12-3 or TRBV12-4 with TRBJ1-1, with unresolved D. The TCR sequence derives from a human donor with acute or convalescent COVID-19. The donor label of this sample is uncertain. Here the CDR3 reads CASSLAVVREAFF. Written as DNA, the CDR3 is TGTGCCAGCAGTTTAGCGGTGGTTCGGGAAGCTTTCTTT.